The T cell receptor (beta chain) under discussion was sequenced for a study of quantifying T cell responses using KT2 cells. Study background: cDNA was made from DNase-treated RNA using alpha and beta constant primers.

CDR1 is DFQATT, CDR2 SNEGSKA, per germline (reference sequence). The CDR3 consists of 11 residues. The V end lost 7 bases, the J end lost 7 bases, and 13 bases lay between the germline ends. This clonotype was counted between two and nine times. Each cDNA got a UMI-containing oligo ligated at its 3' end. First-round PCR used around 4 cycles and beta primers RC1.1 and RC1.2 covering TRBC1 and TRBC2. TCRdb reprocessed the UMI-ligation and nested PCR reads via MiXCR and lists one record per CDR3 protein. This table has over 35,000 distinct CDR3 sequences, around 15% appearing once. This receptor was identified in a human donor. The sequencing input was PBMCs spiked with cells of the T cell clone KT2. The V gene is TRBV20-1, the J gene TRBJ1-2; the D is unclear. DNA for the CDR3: TGCAGTGTGCCCGCATTCCTTGGCTACACCTTC. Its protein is CSVPAFLGYTF.